This T cell receptor (beta chain) emerged from a study of response to subunit inactivated influenza vaccine. This clonotype was picked up a small number of times. Its target is unknown. Study conclusions and caveats: The authors proposed limited new T cell recruitment per seasonal influenza vaccination.

The CDR3 has 15 residues. Germline CDR1 is DFQATT and CDR2 is SNEGSKA (reference sequence). The V and J ends lost 3 bases and 0 bases respectively, with 14 bases between them. MiXCR, run by TCRdb on the RT-PCR reads, gives a single entry per CDR3 protein. The table records hundreds of thousands of distinct CDR3 sequences, approximately 24% of them present only once. The specimen was CD4+ T cells sorted from PBMCs, collected 5 days after vaccination. The clonotype was recovered from a man in his forties or fifties who received an inactivated influenza vaccine. The rearrangement joins TRBV20-1 to TRBJ1-1; no firm D call. The CDR3 region is CSARGSGIMNTEAFF. The DNA for the CDR3 is TGCAGTGCTAGGGGTTCCGGGATCATGAACACTGAAGCTTTCTTT.